The rows below give T cell receptor beta chains drawn from one sample of a study of blood T cell repertoires in COVID-19. Some clones are missing from TCRdb's copy, which holds only in-frame ones; the method was immunoSEQ multiplex PCR. Altogether roughly 250,000 clones are present, nearly 85% being singletons, with the ten largest covering roughly 8.6%. The sequencing input was peripheral blood. The receptors shown here come from a human donor in a cohort sampled during active COVID-19. Each CDR3 is given with its conserved first and last residue. A D gene is named only where the DNA matches it firmly. Size tells how often a clone was seen (once, few, many) or the class of an expanded clone, and some rows leave it out.

j_gene	abundance	d_gene	v_gene	CDR3nt	CDR3aa
TRBJ2-2	.	TRBD2	TRBV6-2/TRBV6-3	TGTGCCAGCAGTCCCAGGGGGACTAGCAACGGGGAGCTGTTTTTT	CASSPRGTSNGELFF
TRBJ2-1	.	TRBD2	TRBV2	TGTGCCAGCAGGGCCGAGGGACTAGCAATGAATGAGCAGTTCTTC	CASRAEGLAMNEQFF
TRBJ1-6	.	.	TRBV13	TGTGCCAGCAGCGCAGACAGGATGAGCTCCTATAATTCACCCCTCCACTTT	CASSADRMSSYNSPLHF
TRBJ2-7	.	.	TRBV11-2	TGTGCCAGCAGCTACCTCCAGGGGGGCTACGAGCAGTACTTC	CASSYLQGGYEQYF
TRBJ2-2	.	.	TRBV2	TGTGCCAGCAGTGAAGGCAGGGTTGGCACCGGGGAGCTGTTTTTT	CASSEGRVGTGELFF
TRBJ1-5	.	TRBD1	TRBV28	TGTGCCAGCAGTTTAACTCGTCGGACAGGGAGGCCGCCCCAGCATTTT	CASSLTRRTGRPPQHF
TRBJ2-3	.	TRBD1	TRBV27	TGTGCCAGCAGTTTATCCGACAGGGGTCGGGGTACGCAGTATTTT	CASSLSDRGRGTQYF
TRBJ1-1	.	TRBD1	TRBV7-2	TGTGCCAGCAGCCCTATAGGACAGGGGGAGAACACTGAAGCTTTCTTT	CASSPIGQGENTEAFF
TRBJ1-2	.	TRBD1	TRBV4-1	TGCGCCAGCAGCCAAGTTCCGGACAGGGGCTATGGCTACACCTTC	CASSQVPDRGYGYTF
TRBJ2-3	.	TRBD1	TRBV28	TGTGCCAGCAGTTTACCAGGGACAGGCACAGATACGCAGTATTTT	CASSLPGTGTDTQYF
TRBJ2-1	once	TRBD2	TRBV7-3	TGTGCCAGCAGCTCCCAAGCGGGAGTCCGGGCAAATGAGCAGTTCTTC	CASSSQAGVRANEQFF
TRBJ2-2	.	.	TRBV19	TGTGCCAGTAGCCACACCCCCAGGAACACCGGGGAGCTGTTTTTT	CASSHTPRNTGELFF
TRBJ2-5	.	.	TRBV3-1/TRBV3-2	TGTGCCAGCAGCCCTATGACGGAGAACCAAGAGACCCAGTACTTC	CASSPMTENQETQYF
TRBJ2-1	.	TRBD2	TRBV7-9	TGTGCCAGCAGCTCCCGGGGGGAGTGGAGCTCCTACAATGAGCAGTTCTTC	CASSSRGEWSSYNEQFF
TRBJ2-7	.	TRBD1	TRBV5-1	TGCGCCAGCACCCCCGGGACAGGGAACGACGAGCAGTACTTC	CASTPGTGNDEQYF
TRBJ1-3	.	.	TRBV28	TGTGCCAGCAGTCCTCAAAAGGGAGGGTCTGGAAACACCATATATTTT	CASSPQKGGSGNTIYF
TRBJ1-1	.	TRBD1	TRBV6-5	TGTGCCAGCAAGCAGGGGGCGAAAACTGAAGCTTTCTTT	CASKQGAKTEAFF
TRBJ1-1	.	.	TRBV7-2	TGTGCCAGCAGCTCCGGGGGGGCGCAGAACACTGAAGCTTTCTTT	CASSSGGAQNTEAFF
TRBJ2-1	.	.	TRBV9	TGTGCCAGCAGCGTAGACGTCGGGGATGAGCAGTTCTTC	CASSVDVGDEQFF
TRBJ2-7	few	TRBD1	TRBV27	TGTGCCAGCAGTACTACAGGGGGAGTTTCCTACGAGCAGTACTTC	CASSTTGGVSYEQYF
TRBJ1-2	.	TRBD1	TRBV5-1	TGCGCCAGCAGCCGGGACCAGGACAGGGGATATGGCTACACCTTC	CASSRDQDRGYGYTF
TRBJ1-2	.	.	TRBV5-5	TGTGCCAGCAGCTTGAACGGGATCGATGGCTACACCTTC	CASSLNGIDGYTF
TRBJ2-7	.	.	TRBV6-2/TRBV6-3	TGTGCCAGCAGTTACTATGGCGGCGCCTACGAGCAGTACTTC	CASSYYGGAYEQYF
TRBJ2-3	.	TRBD1	TRBV25-1	TGTGCCAGCAGTAGAGACAGGGGGTGGAGCACAGATACGCAGTATTTT	CASSRDRGWSTDTQYF
TRBJ1-1	.	.	TRBV6-4	TGTGCCAGCAGTGACAACGACGGGGACACTGAAGCTTTCTTT	CASSDNDGDTEAFF
TRBJ2-7	.	TRBD1	TRBV5-1	TGCGCCAGCAGCTTAGATCCGGGACAGACATACGAGCAGTACTTC	CASSLDPGQTYEQYF
TRBJ2-7	few	TRBD1	TRBV6-6	TGTGCCAGCAGTTACACAGGGGGCCCCCGCGAGCAGTACTTC	CASSYTGGPREQYF
TRBJ2-7	.	.	TRBV6-5	TGTGCCAGCAGTTCCTTTGACAGTCCGCGTGACTACGAGCAGTACTTC	CASSSFDSPRDYEQYF
TRBJ2-4	.	.	TRBV4-2	TGTGCCAGCAGCCAAGATCCGGTACGACTACTAGCCAAAAACATTCAGTACTTC	CASSQDPVRLLAKNIQYF
TRBJ1-1	.	.	TRBV10-3	TGTGCCATCAGTGAGTCGACTAAGGGGAACACTGAAGCTTTCTTT	CAISESTKGNTEAFF
TRBJ1-4	.	TRBD1	TRBV28	TGTGCCAGCAGCCCCCGGGACAGGGGGCTTGCAACTAATGAAAAACTGTTTTTT	CASSPRDRGLATNEKLFF